The 11 T cell receptor beta chains below come from one sample, sequenced in a study of T cell changes during pregnancy in multiple sclerosis. The data were produced by immunoSEQ multiplex PCR, yet TCRdb's version contains in-frame clones alone and is incomplete. There are some 79,000 clones in the sample; about 93% occur only once, and approximately 0.45% lies in the top ten. The material sequenced was CD4+ T cells from peripheral blood mononuclear cells, taken in the second trimester of pregnancy. Receptors were obtained from a female donor with multiple sclerosis, enrolled in a pregnancy study.

The V and J genes are TRBV7-9 and TRBJ2-7; D not resolved. Trimming removed 2 bases at V and 6 bases at J, with 5 bases between. Germline lookup yields CDR1 SEHNR and CDR2 FQNEAQ (reference sequence). CDR3 length equals 11 residues. The CDR3 loop reads CASSLFSEQYF. DNA for the CDR3: TGTGCCAGCAGCTTATTCTCCGAGCAGTACTTC.

This clone turned up a few times. This rearrangement joins TRBV19 to TRBJ1-3, with D possibly matching TRBD1 (5 bases). In germline, CDR1 is LNHDA, CDR2 SQIVND (reference sequence). The length of the CDR3 is 15 residues. Trimming took off 7 bases at V and 3 bases at J, with 16 bases between the two ends. This CDR3 is CASTQGTVGGNTIYF. The CDR3 DNA reads TGTGCCAGTACCCAGGGAACAGTGGGTGGAAACACCATATATTTT.

The chain employs TRBV27 and TRBJ1-2; D may be TRBD1 (6 bases). The CDR3 runs 16 residues. Per the germline V gene, CDR1 is MNHEY and CDR2 is SMNVEV (reference sequence). V was shortened by 6 bases and J by 2 bases, with 19 bases between the two germline ends. CDR3 nucleotides: TGTGCCAGCAGCCTGACTCTTACAGGGACCAACTATGGCTACACCTTC. Its protein product is CASSLTLTGTNYGYTF.

This chain uses TRBV5-1 with TRBJ2-1, with 12 bases lining up with TRBD2. The J segment lost 7 bases and the V segment lost 2 bases, leaving 4 bases of the junction unmatched. CDR1 is SGHRS and CDR2 is YFSETQ in the germline V gene. This CDR3 region has 15 residues. CDR3 sequence: CASSFGLAGGNEQFF. The DNA of the CDR3 is TGCGCCAGCAGCTTTGGGCTAGCGGGAGGGAATGAGCAGTTCTTC.

This chain uses TRBV4-3 with TRBJ1-2; 8 nucleotides agree with TRBD1. Germline loops: CDR1 LGHNA, CDR2 YSLEER. The CDR3 has 13 amino acids. The V segment lost 3 bases and the J segment 7 bases; nucleotides outside the gene matches: 4. The CDR3 spells CASSHDTGGGYTF. CDR3 nucleotide sequence: TGCGCCAGCAGCCATGATACAGGGGGTGGCTACACCTTC.

The chain joins TRBV7-2 to TRBJ2-5; D perhaps matches TRBD1 (7 bases). The CDR3 sequence is 14 residues long. Per the germline V gene, CDR1 is SGHTA and CDR2 is FQGNSA. Trimming stripped 5 bases from V and 5 bases from J, with 15 bases between. The CDR3 reads CASSPHGGGETQYF. As DNA, the CDR3 is TGTGCCAGCAGCCCCCACGGAGGGGGCGAGACCCAGTACTTC.

The chain employs TRBV5-5 and TRBJ2-7, with TRBD1 as a possible D gene (6 bases). V was clipped by 3 bases and J by 4 bases, with 20 bases between them. Per germline, CDR1 SGHKS and CDR2 YYEKEE (reference sequence). The CDR3 totals 16 residues. CDR3 sequence reads: CASSWSMGALIYEQYF. The CDR3 DNA reads as TGTGCCAGCAGCTGGAGTATGGGGGCTCTAATTTACGAGCAGTACTTC.

The V and J genes are TRBV6-5 and TRBJ2-1; 8 bases align to TRBD2. CDR1 is MNHEY, CDR2 SVGAGI, per germline. V lost 2 bases and J lost 5; bases outside the gene matches: 5. This CDR3 contains 15 residues. The CDR3 protein is CASSYGTGGDNEQFF. The DNA for the CDR3 is TGTGCCAGCAGTTACGGGACGGGAGGGGACAATGAGCAGTTCTTC.

The rearrangement joins TRBV28 to TRBJ2-3; TRBD2 might be the D (6 bases). The V gene's germline CDR1 is MDHEN and CDR2 SYDVKM. V dropped 5 bases and J dropped 6 bases, with 15 bases sitting between them. CDR3 length: 14 amino acids. Here the CDR3 DNA reads TGTGCCAGCAGTCCCGAAGGGCGGGGCGATACGCAGTATTTT. Amino acid sequence: CASSPEGRGDTQYF. Filled out from reference TRBV28 and TRBJ2-3, the complete variable domain reads DVKVTQSSRYLVKRTGEKVFLECVQDMDHENMFWYRQDPGLGLRLIYFSYDVKMKEKGDIPEGYSVSREKKERFSLILESASTNQTSMYLCASSPEGRGDTQYFGPGTRLTVL.

V and J are TRBV6-5 and TRBJ1-2; perhaps TRBD1 as D (6 bases). CDR3 length: 12 amino acids. The V gene's germline CDR1 is MNHEY and CDR2 SVGAGI. The germline V and J ends were trimmed by 5 bases and 4 bases, with 8 bases remaining between them. The CDR3 region has the DNA TGTGCCAGCAGTCCAGGGGTCTATGGCTACACCTTC. It is translated as CASSPGVYGYTF.

The CDR3: CASRVGQYRDYNEQFF. Written as DNA, the CDR3 is TGTGCCAGCAGGGTTGGACAGTATCGAGATTACAATGAGCAGTTCTTC. This rearrangement joins TRBV2 to TRBJ2-1, with TRBD1 as a possible D gene (6 bases). V gave up 6 bases and J gave up 4 bases, with 19 bases separating them. From germline, CDR1 is SNHLY and CDR2 FYNNEI. CDR3 length equals 16 residues.